Each of the 3 T cell receptor beta chains below was sequenced from the same sample in a study of response to subunit inactivated influenza vaccine. TCRdb redid the calling of the RT-PCR reads with MiXCR, one entry per CDR3 protein. The data hold around 200,000 distinct CDR3 sequences, with around 9% observed a single time. The material sequenced was non-naive T cells sorted from PBMCs, taken on the day of vaccination. These receptor sequences come from a middle-aged man who received an inactivated influenza vaccine.

This clonotype was picked up a small number of times. The rearrangement uses TRBV20-1 and TRBJ1-5; D is ambiguous. In germline, CDR1 is DFQATT, CDR2 SNEGSKA (reference sequence). This CDR3 region has 11 residues. Trimming removed 3 bases from V and 6 bases from J, with 6 bases in between. The CDR3 sequence is CSASLAQPQHF. Written as DNA, the CDR3 is TGCAGTGCTAGCCTTGCTCAGCCCCAGCATTTT.

This clonotype turned up a few times. J is TRBJ2-3 and V is TRBV7-6; D is uncertain. The ends were cut back, 7 bases at V and 9 bases at J, with 17 bases in the middle. Germline V gene lookup returns CDR1 SGHVS and CDR2 FNYEAQ. This CDR3 contains 13 residues. CDR3 loop: CASTSWDQQTQYF. The CDR3, as DNA: TGTGCCAGCACCTCTTGGGATCAGCAAACGCAGTATTTT.

This clonotype was recorded a few times. The chain employs TRBV9 and TRBJ2-2; D may match TRBD1 or TRBD2 (5 bases each). Germline CDR1 reads SGDLS; CDR2 reads YYNGEE. V dropped 4 bases and J dropped 4 bases, with 17 bases sitting between them. The CDR3 runs 16 residues. The CDR3, as DNA: TGTGCCAGCAGCCCCAGGCCCGGGACCTCCACCGGGGAGCTGTTTTTT. This sequence encodes CASSPRPGTSTGELFF.